The entry that follows covers one TCR beta chain sequence. Its antigen is undetermined. Samples came from healthy bone marrow donors. A multiplex PCR was run with 60 Vbeta primers and 13 Jbeta primers. The assay was immunoSEQ multiplex PCR, and TCRdb's table has in-frame clones only and misses some. The data show some 180,000 clones, around 80% seen once. The V and J ends lost 5 bases and 4 bases respectively, with 2 bases between them. The CDR3 contains 10 residues. Germline CDR1 LNHDA, CDR2 SQIVND (reference sequence). This entry is derived from a study of cytomegalovirus exposure and HLA in healthy donors. Study context: A data release that came early held tens of millions of unique TCRs from HLA-typed donors.

Study-wide findings and caveats: Owing to their indistinguishability, certain V segments, notably TRBV6-2 and TRBV6-3, were excluded. Rarity characterized most TCR sequences, yet some public TCRs appeared in many donors.

The source is a woman younger than 45 in good health and CMV-seropositive. The specimen sequenced was PBMCs. The J gene is TRBJ2-5, the V gene TRBV19; D gene uncertain. CDR3 amino acids: CASSRETQYF. The DNA of the CDR3 is TGTGCCAGTAGTCGAGAGACCCAGTACTTC.